A selection of T cell receptor beta chains follows, all from one sample in a study of untreated major depressive disorder. Profiling relied on immunoSEQ multiplex PCR, and the TCRdb table lists in-frame clones only, not all of them. The table lists some 27,000 clones, roughly nine tenths of them singletons, with around 0.78% in the top ten. Material: CD4+ T cells from PBMCs. These receptors were obtained from a woman under 40 with major depressive disorder. Both conserved end residues are part of each CDR3. Each record gives: D gene, clone size, V gene, J gene, CDR3 protein, CDR3 DNA. D genes are given only for firm matches. Size is omitted from some rows. Given values are once, few, many or a class for expanded clones.

-,-,TRBV7-2,TRBJ2-1,CASSRDFNEQFF,TGTGCCAGCAGCCGGGACTTCAATGAGCAGTTCTTC
-,-,TRBV21-1,TRBJ1-4,CASSKEVADSHEKLFF,TGTGCCAGCAGCAAAGAGGTCGCGGATTCTCATGAAAAACTGTTTTTT
-,-,TRBV11-3,TRBJ2-3,CASSPPSGSTDTQYF,TGTGCCAGCAGCCCCCCCAGCGGGAGCACAGATACGCAGTATTTT
-,-,TRBV9,TRBJ2-2,CASSVFLMGVPTRQGGRTGELFF,TGTGCCAGCAGCGTATTTTTAATGGGCGTTCCTACCAGACAGGGAGGAAGGACCGGGGAGCTGTTTTTT
-,once,TRBV6-5,TRBJ2-7,CASISQSSLGEQYF,TGTGCCAGCATAAGTCAATCCAGTCTGGGCGAGCAGTACTTC
TRBD1,-,TRBV7-9,TRBJ1-6,CASSLADRANNSPLHF,TGTGCCAGCAGCTTAGCGGACAGGGCGAATAATTCACCCCTCCACTTT
TRBD1,-,TRBV28,TRBJ1-2,CASGTGTANYGYTF,TGTGCCAGCGGCACGGGGACAGCTAACTATGGCTACACCTTC
-,-,TRBV2,TRBJ2-7,CASSVGYEQYF,TGTGCCAGCAGTGTAGGTTACGAGCAGTACTTC
-,-,TRBV6-1,TRBJ1-5,CASSEAPTGIQPQHF,TGTGCCAGCAGTGAAGCGCCGACAGGAATACAGCCCCAGCATTTT
-,-,TRBV7-2,TRBJ2-1,CASSLYGFNEQFF,TGTGCCAGCAGCTTGTATGGGTTCAATGAGCAGTTCTTC
TRBD1,-,TRBV5-6,TRBJ1-2,CASSLAQGAVGYTF,TGTGCCAGCAGCTTGGCACAGGGGGCTGTTGGCTACACCTTC
TRBD1,-,TRBV18,TRBJ2-5,CASSEGQVETQYF,TGTGCCAGCTCCGAGGGACAGGTAGAGACCCAGTACTTC
-,-,TRBV27,TRBJ1-1,CASSRRTDITEAFF,TGTGCCAGCAGCCGGCGGACGGACATCACTGAAGCTTTCTTT
-,-,TRBV28,TRBJ2-7,CASRLGGSSYEQYF,TGTGCCAGCAGACTTGGAGGGAGCTCCTACGAGCAGTACTTC
-,-,TRBV2,TRBJ1-2,CASSEAGGALNYGYTF,TGTGCCAGCAGTGAAGCAGGGGGGGCCCTTAACTATGGCTACACCTTC
-,few,TRBV9,TRBJ1-4,CASSVAAGANEKLFF,TGTGCCAGCAGCGTAGCTGCAGGGGCTAATGAAAAACTGTTTTTT
-,once,TRBV19,TRBJ1-1,CASIRKGGVERTAFF,TGTGCCAGTATAAGGAAGGGCGGAGTCGAGCGGACGGCTTTCTTT
-,-,TRBV7-2,TRBJ2-3,CASSLTATQYF,TGTGCCAGCAGCTTAACGGCGACGCAGTATTTT
-,few,TRBV5-4,TRBJ1-1,CASSYRDDEAFF,TGTGCCAGCAGCTACCGGGACGATGAAGCTTTCTTT
TRBD2,-,TRBV7-2,TRBJ2-3,CASSLRTSGGTTDTQYF,TGTGCCAGCAGCTTGAGGACTAGCGGGGGGACCACAGATACGCAGTATTTT
TRBD2,-,TRBV27,TRBJ2-5,CASQGLAGETQYF,TGTGCCAGCCAAGGACTAGCGGGAGAGACCCAGTACTTC
-,-,TRBV12-5,TRBJ1-5,CASGLANQPQHF,TGTGCTAGTGGTTTGGCGAATCAGCCCCAGCATTTT
-,-,TRBV6-5,TRBJ1-2,CASSYGPDSSRGGYTF,TGTGCCAGCAGTTACGGTCCGGACAGTTCTCGAGGGGGCTACACCTTC
-,-,TRBV9,TRBJ2-7,CASGGSYEQYF,TGTGCCAGCGGGGGGTCCTACGAGCAGTACTTC
TRBD1,-,TRBV11-2,TRBJ2-3,CASSLRTGSTDTQYF,TGTGCCAGCAGCCTCCGGACAGGGTCTACAGATACGCAGTATTTT
TRBD1,once,TRBV11-2,TRBJ2-7,CASSDRVDSHEQYF,TGTGCCAGCAGTGACAGGGTAGATTCCCACGAGCAGTACTTC
TRBD1,-,TRBV4-1,TRBJ2-5,CASSQGDSGGWETQYF,TGCGCCAGCAGCCAAGGGGATTCAGGGGGTTGGGAGACCCAGTACTTC
TRBD1,-,TRBV5-4,TRBJ1-2,CASSWGTGEDYGYTF,TGTGCCAGCAGCTGGGGGACAGGGGAGGACTATGGCTACACCTTC
TRBD1,-,TRBV7-9,TRBJ1-1,CASSPQGGRITEAFF,TGTGCCAGCAGTCCGCAGGGGGGGCGTATCACTGAAGCTTTCTTT
-,few,TRBV11-3,TRBJ1-1,CASSLLQGAFF,TGTGCCAGCAGCTTACTTCAGGGAGCTTTCTTT
-,-,TRBV29-1,TRBJ2-6,CTIRGDGANVLTF,TGCACCATTAGGGGTGACGGGGCCAACGTCCTGACTTTC
TRBD1,-,TRBV19,TRBJ2-1,CASSLTGQEYNEQFF,TGTGCCAGTAGTCTGACGGGACAGGAATACAATGAGCAGTTCTTC
-,-,TRBV4-2,TRBJ2-1,CASSQDRDSEQFF,TGTGCCAGCAGCCAAGATCGGGACTCAGAGCAGTTCTTC
-,-,TRBV10-3,TRBJ2-1,CAISGGGQEQFF,TGTGCCATCAGTGGGGGTGGACAGGAGCAGTTCTTC
-,-,TRBV29-1,TRBJ2-5,CSGRGAGETQYF,TGCAGCGGGAGGGGTGCCGGAGAGACCCAGTACTTC
TRBD2,-,TRBV4-2,TRBJ2-2,CASSSSGTAGELFF,TGTGCCAGCAGCTCTAGCGGGACAGCCGGGGAGCTGTTTTTT
-,-,TRBV25-1,TRBJ2-3,CASSDSGLPADTQYF,TGTGCCAGCAGTGATTCAGGACTCCCGGCGGATACGCAGTATTTT
-,-,TRBV2,TRBJ2-3,CASSEALVPYF,TGTGCCAGCAGTGAAGCGCTTGTCCCCTATTTT
TRBD1,once,TRBV5-1,TRBJ2-1,CASQPGQVHEQFF,TGCGCCAGCCAACCGGGACAGGTACATGAGCAGTTCTTC
-,-,TRBV10-3,TRBJ1-5,CAISDARGQPQHF,TGTGCCATCAGCGACGCCCGGGGACAGCCCCAGCATTTT
TRBD2,-,TRBV11-3,TRBJ2-1,CASSPGAGGINEQFF,TGTGCCAGCAGCCCAGGAGCGGGGGGGATCAATGAGCAGTTCTTC
-,-,TRBV7-6,TRBJ2-1,CASSLAWAGAGGNEQFF,TGTGCCAGCAGCTTAGCGTGGGCAGGGGCCGGAGGCAATGAGCAGTTCTTC
TRBD2,-,TRBV2,TRBJ2-2,CASSDAGGSNTGELFF,TGTGCCAGCAGTGACGCGGGAGGGTCGAACACCGGGGAGCTGTTTTTT
-,-,TRBV10-2,TRBJ2-1,CASSETVHNEQFF,TGCGCCAGCAGTGAGACGGTCCACAATGAGCAGTTCTTC
-,once,TRBV28,TRBJ1-2,CASSFIRGRGYTF,TGTGCCAGCAGTTTTATAAGGGGAAGAGGCTACACCTTC
-,once,TRBV18,TRBJ2-2,CASSGALPRNTGELFF,TGTGCCAGCTCCGGCGCACTCCCCCGGAACACCGGGGAGCTGTTTTTT